This T cell receptor (beta chain) derives from a study of identical twins. This clonotype was observed a handful of times. Germline CDR1 reads SQVTM; CDR2 reads ANQGSEA. Trimming left V 4 bases short and J 5 bases short, with 15 bases between. CDR3 length equals 14 residues. TCRdb processed the 5' RACE reads anew with MiXCR; each CDR3 protein has one entry. The data hold some 190,000 distinct CDR3 sequences, with 15% to 20% observed a single time. The same data also went into a second study, on T cells expressing NK-cell markers.

This clonotype originated in a woman between 18 and 29 years old in good health. The specimen sequenced was CD8+ T cells sorted from blood. The chain carries TRBV29-1 and TRBJ2-1, with D perhaps being TRBD1 or TRBD2 (5 bases each). The CDR3 DNA reads TGCAGCGTTGGCCCGGGGCTTACAAACAATGAGCAGTTCTTC. Amino acids: CSVGPGLTNNEQFF.